This TCR beta chain is from a study of blood T cell repertoires in COVID-19. Looking at the study overall: Both acute and convalescent COVID-19 samples were obtained from the United States, Italy and Spain. T cells, B-cell-depleted T cells, or PBMCs supplied cDNA or gDNA.

Germline loops: CDR1 SGHVS, CDR2 FQNEAQ. There are 14 residues in the CDR3. Trimming took 5 bases from V and 5 from J; bases not matched to a gene: 3. This clone was detected only once. Assay: immunoSEQ multiplex PCR; the TCRdb copy retains only in-frame clones and omits some. The sample carries about 210,000 clones, 65% to 90% recorded once. The receptor comes from a woman aged 40 to 50 with acute COVID-19. The sequencing sample was made of PBMCs or T cells enriched from blood (not recorded which). The chain employs TRBV7-8 and TRBJ2-1; 10 nucleotides line up with TRBD1. The CDR3 loop is CASSRGQGDNEQFF. CDR3 bases: TGTGCCAGCAGCCGAGGACAGGGGGACAATGAGCAGTTCTTC.